A single sample gave rise to the 22 T cell receptor beta chains below, sequenced in a study of shared clonotypes between healthy human individuals. The table came from immunoSEQ multiplex PCR; TCRdb's copy has only in-frame clones and leaves some out. Here the sample spans about 2.4 million clones, more than 85% being singletons. Sequencing was done on a sample of naive CD4+ T cells from PBMCs. The subset denotes: CD45RA+ positively selected. The receptors shown here come from a man between 18 and 29 years old in good health. Some clones in this sample may be carry-over from other donors' samples.

The CDR3 coding sequence is TGTGCCAGCTCACCACCGTCCAGGGAGAGTCACGAGCAGTACTTC. Translating gives CASSPPSRESHEQYF. The chain joins TRBV18 to TRBJ2-7; D possibly uses TRBD1 or TRBD2 (5 bases each). Germline V gene sequence: CDR1 KGHSH, CDR2 LQKENI. Deletions cut 0 bases from V and 5 bases from J, with 14 bases between. The CDR3 contains 15 residues.

The gene calls are TRBV11-2 and TRBJ1-1; D not certain. This CDR3 spans 13 amino acids. V was trimmed by 4 bases and J by 1 base, leaving 7 bases between them. Germline CDR1 SGHAT, CDR2 FQNNGV. The CDR3 protein is CASSSLRNTEAFF. The CDR3 DNA is TGTGCCAGCAGCTCCCTCCGGAACACTGAAGCTTTCTTT.

The V call is TRBV4-1, the J call TRBJ1-3; D gene ambiguous. Looked up from germline, CDR1 is MGHRA and CDR2 is YSYEKL. Between the trimmed V and J ends, which lost 2 bases and 0 bases, there was a span of 11 bases. This CDR3 is built from 16 residues. The CDR3 coding sequence is TGCGCCAGCAGCCAAAGAGAACGGGACTCTGGAAACACCATATATTTT. It codes for CASSQRERDSGNTIYF.

This chain links TRBV18 with TRBJ2-2; maybe TRBD1 (6 bases). CDR1 is KGHSH and CDR2 is LQKENI in the germline V gene. The CDR3 sequence is 15 residues long. The V and J ends lost 3 bases and 7 bases respectively, with 15 bases between them. The CDR3 loop reads CASSPILAQGGELFF. The CDR3 DNA follows: TGTGCCAGCTCACCGATTTTGGCACAGGGCGGGGAGCTGTTTTTT. Full variable domain (outside the CDR3, taken from reference TRBV18 and TRBJ2-2): NAGVMQNPRHLVRRRGQEARLRCSPMKGHSHVYWYRQLPEEGLKFMVYLQKENIIDESGMPKERFSAEFPKEGPSILRIQQVVRGDSAAYFCASSPILAQGGELFFGEGSRLTVL.

The chain links TRBV4-1 to TRBJ2-5, with D maybe TRBD2 (7 bases). Looked up from germline, CDR1 is MGHRA and CDR2 is YSYEKL. The germline V and J ends were trimmed by 0 bases and 1 base, with 15 bases remaining between them. The CDR3 runs 17 residues. CDR3 DNA: TGCGCCAGCAGCCAAGATCGTAAGGCGGGGGCCCAAGAGACCCAGTACTTC. This gives the protein CASSQDRKAGAQETQYF.

The rearrangement links TRBV28 to TRBJ2-5; D is perhaps TRBD1 (6 bases). CDR1 and CDR2 (germline): MDHEN, SYDVKM. The CDR3 consists of 13 residues. Trimming cost V 6 bases and J 1 base, with 9 bases left between them. DNA for the CDR3: TGTGCCAGCAGGCAACAGGGCCAAGAGACCCAGTACTTC. It is translated as CASRQQGQETQYF.

V usage is TRBV5-1 and J usage is TRBJ2-3; 9 bases line up with TRBD1. There are 15 residues in the CDR3. Trimming cost V 7 bases and J 4 bases; bases outside gene matches: 10. CDR1 and CDR2 from the germline V gene are SGHRS and YFSETQ. The CDR3 loop is CASGQTGGGADTQYF. In nucleotides, the CDR3 is TGCGCCAGCGGACAGACAGGGGGAGGCGCAGATACGCAGTATTTT.

The V call is TRBV27, the J call TRBJ1-2, with D hard to call. V dropped 3 bases and J dropped 4 bases, with 15 bases sitting between them. The germline V gene encodes CDR1 MNHEY and CDR2 SMNVEV (reference sequence). The length of the CDR3 is 15 residues. For the CDR3, the DNA is TGTGCCAGCAGTTTTGACCTCGTCAGTGGCTATGGCTACACCTTC. Amino acid sequence: CASSFDLVSGYGYTF.

The rearrangement links TRBV6-1 to TRBJ1-2, with TRBD1 as a possible D gene (6 bases). CDR1 is MNHNS and CDR2 is SASEGT in the germline V gene. V was pared by 3 bases and J by 7 bases, with 12 bases between. The CDR3 loop spans 13 amino acids. The CDR3 spells CASSEGADFGYTF. The CDR3 nucleotides are TGTGCCAGCAGTGAGGGGGCGGATTTTGGCTACACCTTC.

The J gene is TRBJ2-2, the V gene TRBV25-1, with 7 nucleotides matching TRBD1. Germline CDR1 reads MGHDK; CDR2 reads SYGVNS. Germline trimming cut 2 bases from V and 0 bases from J; bases unmatched to any gene: 6. This CDR3 comprises 17 residues. The CDR3 nucleotides are TGTGCCAGCAGTGAAACCCGGACAGGCTCGAACACCGGGGAGCTGTTTTTT. This sequence encodes CASSETRTGSNTGELFF.

The chain employs TRBV6-6 and TRBJ2-1; perhaps D is TRBD1 or TRBD2 (6 bases each). From germline, CDR1 is MNHNY and CDR2 SVGAGI (reference sequence). Trimming removed 0 bases from V and 4 bases from J, with 10 bases in between. CDR3 length: 15 residues. CDR3 loop: CASSYSRDIYNEQFF. CDR3 DNA sequence: TGTGCCAGCAGTTACTCGCGGGACATTTACAATGAGCAGTTCTTC.

This clone has just a few counts. The chain is built from TRBV2 and TRBJ2-2; a possible D gene is TRBD1 (5 bases). V was shortened by 8 bases and J by 2 bases, with 12 bases between the two germline ends. The germline CDR1 and CDR2 sequences are SNHLY and FYNNEI. This CDR3 contains 14 residues. The CDR3 nucleotides are TGTGCCAGCCGTATGCAGGGCAACACCGGGGAGCTGTTTTTT. It codes for CASRMQGNTGELFF.

This chain joins TRBV7-2 and TRBJ2-7; possibly TRBD1 for D (6 bases). Germline-derived CDR1 and CDR2 are SGHTA and FQGNSA. Between the trimmed V and J ends, which lost 5 bases and 0 bases, there was a span of 17 bases. This CDR3 has 16 residues. Here the CDR3 reads CASSPMRGIGSYEQYF. The CDR3 nucleotides read TGTGCCAGCAGCCCAATGAGGGGGATAGGCTCCTACGAGCAGTACTTC.

The chain has TRBV2 and TRBJ1-6; 10 bases map to TRBD1. The CDR3 is 15 residues long. The germline gives CDR1 SNHLY, CDR2 FYNNEI. The V segment lost 6 bases and the J segment 6 bases; nucleotides outside the gene matches: 5. The CDR3 sequence is CASSLRDRGNSPLHF. The CDR3 region has the DNA TGTGCCAGCAGCCTCCGGGACAGGGGTAATTCACCCCTCCACTTT.

The chain recombines TRBV2 with TRBJ2-3; D is uncertain. The CDR3 contains 12 residues. Germline V gene data show CDR1 as SNHLY and CDR2 as FYNNEI. V was clipped by 7 bases and J by 8 bases, with 13 bases between them. CDR3 amino acids: CASTSLEGTQYF. The CDR3 nucleotides are TGTGCCAGCACCTCTCTAGAAGGTACGCAGTATTTT.

The chain joins TRBV19 to TRBJ2-1, with D perhaps TRBD2 (5 bases). Trimming pared 4 bases from V and 1 base from J, leaving 8 bases between. The CDR3 is 14 amino acids. Germline V gives CDR1 LNHDA, CDR2 SQIVND (reference sequence). The CDR3 nucleotides are TGTGCCAGTAGTAAGAGGGAGTCCTACAATGAGCAGTTCTTC. Translating it yields CASSKRESYNEQFF.

CDR3 protein: CASSSPTGIREKLFF. The CDR3 DNA is TGTGCCAGCAGTTCCCCCACAGGTATTAGGGAAAAACTGTTTTTT. The chain uses TRBV28 and TRBJ1-4, with a weak D call TRBD1 (5 bases). Germline lookup yields CDR1 MDHEN and CDR2 SYDVKM. Deletions cut 4 bases from V and 8 bases from J, with 17 bases between. CDR3 size: 15 residues. Full variable domain (rest looked up from reference TRBV28 and TRBJ1-4): DVKVTQSSRYLVKRTGEKVFLECVQDMDHENMFWYRQDPGLGLRLIYFSYDVKMKEKGDIPEGYSVSREKKERFSLILESASTNQTSMYLCASSSPTGIREKLFFGSGTQLSVL.

The rearrangement uses TRBV7-8 and TRBJ2-7, with D perhaps TRBD2 (5 bases). V was shortened by 7 bases and J by 2 bases, with 15 bases between the two germline ends. CDR3 length: 14 residues. Germline CDR1 is SGHVS and CDR2 is FQNEAQ. Here the CDR3 reads CASTAIGMTYEQYF. CDR3 coding DNA: TGTGCCAGCACCGCTATCGGGATGACCTACGAGCAGTACTTC.

This chain links TRBV19 with TRBJ1-3; D might be TRBD1 (5 bases). CDR1 is LNHDA and CDR2 is SQIVND in the germline V gene (reference sequence). The ends were cut back, 4 bases at V and 4 bases at J, with 8 bases in the middle. This CDR3 contains 13 residues. CDR3 region: CASSRTNGNTIYF. The CDR3 DNA is TGTGCCAGTAGTAGGACAAACGGAAACACCATATATTTT.

The chain has TRBV29-1 and TRBJ1-1, with unresolved D. The CDR3 is 11 amino acids. V gave up 7 bases and J gave up 9 bases, with 15 bases separating them. The V gene's germline CDR1 is SQVTM and CDR2 ANQGSEA. CDR3 DNA sequence: TGCAGCGCCGGAAATGGGGAAAAAGCTTTCTTT. Translation gives CSAGNGEKAFF.

The rearrangement uses TRBV7-9 and TRBJ2-7; 9 nucleotides line up with TRBD2. This CDR3 is 15 amino acids long. J gave up 2 bases and V 2 bases, and 4 bases lay outside the gene matches. Germline assignment: CDR1 SEHNR and CDR2 FQNEAQ (reference sequence). The CDR3 loop reads CASSLIAGGTYEQYF. Here the CDR3 DNA reads TGTGCCAGCAGCTTAATTGCGGGAGGGACCTACGAGCAGTACTTC.

The rearrangement joins TRBV6-5 to TRBJ1-2; perhaps TRBD1 as D (5 bases). Germline V gene data show CDR1 as MNHEY and CDR2 as SVGAGI. This CDR3 contains 14 residues. The V and J ends lost 8 bases and 4 bases respectively, with 17 bases between them. The DNA of the CDR3 is TGTGCCAGCTCCCCTGTGGCGGGACCCTATGGCTACACCTTC. This gives the protein CASSPVAGPYGYTF.